The entry that follows covers one TCR beta chain sequence. There are 16 residues in the CDR3. Germline-derived CDR1 and CDR2 are SGHRS and YFSETQ. Trimming stripped 0 bases from V and 0 bases from J, with 11 bases between. Generated by immunoSEQ multiplex PCR, the TCRdb table keeps only in-frame clones and is missing some. Among 25,000 or so clones, 55% to 65% were seen once, and the ten largest hold approximately 14%. PBMCs were cryopreserved, and 1.5 to 2.5 micrograms of genomic DNA from them went into TCR beta libraries. This sample is drawn from a study of cytotoxic CD8 clonotypes in ibrutinib-treated CLL. As for the study in general: Investigators collected response samples after a median about 12 months of treatment, range 6 to 36. Samples showed on average roughly 260,000 productive templates and approximately 94,000 productive rearrangements.

Source: PBMCs, taken before ibrutinib treatment. The chain employs TRBV5-1 and TRBJ2-3; maybe TRBD2 (5 bases). This clonotype originated in a human donor with chronic lymphocytic leukemia. The DNA of the CDR3 is TGCGCCAGCAGCTTGGAAGGAGGAACTAGCACAGATACGCAGTATTTT. Translation gives CASSLEGGTSTDTQYF.